This T cell receptor beta chain was retrieved from a study of shared clonotypes between healthy human individuals (TCRdb year 2020). Regarding the research as a whole: A few men and two women, aged 18 to 49 years, made up the cohort. Leukapheresis yielded between about 0.94 and 9.5 billion PBMCs per donor. To estimate repertoire size and how much clonotype sharing occurs between individuals, the study deeply sequenced the blood TCR repertoires of 5 or 6 healthy adults. Libraries were prepared and TCR repertoires were sequenced by different laboratories using diverse techniques, in order to increase sequencing depth and limit assay-specific biases. For each donor, three plates each were used for CD4 naive and CD4 memory, two plates were used for CD8 naive, and one plate was used for CD8 memory. Study-wide conclusions, independent of this receptor: Sampling was restricted to blood, and TCR repertoires in tissues likely differ from the TCR repertoires found in blood. Around 5.4% of naive CD4, 3.5% of naive CD8, approximately 2% of memory CD4, and 0.4% of memory CD8 clonotypes were shared across a few donors. Compared with non-shared clonotypes, clonotypes shared by all four sorted-subset donors had higher generation probabilities. The small number of donors limited the genetic and exposure-history diversity represented. Based on pairwise subsampling, the degree of clonotype sharing among donors was expected to be affected by sequencing depth. Rarefaction of sorted-subset datasets indicated incomplete sequencing despite the large sequencing depth. Naive subsets generally had larger estimated clonotype richness than memory subsets did.

Concerning this clone: The clone's antigen remains unknown. Base qualities are not recorded, but no much larger clone differs from it by a single base.

CD8 naive samples were obtained by positive selection for CCR7 among CD45RO-negative cells, yielding a CD45RA+CCR7+ population from which TemRA cells were excluded. The donors were healthy, HIV-negative adults with no recently reported acute infections or vaccinations. Every donor was a Caucasian adult living in Nashville, Tennessee, USA. Blood was collected by leukapheresis, and PBMCs were isolated by Ficoll-Histopaque density gradient centrifugation and then cryopreserved in liquid nitrogen vapor phase. Purity and quantity of every magnetically sorted T cell population were checked by analytical flow cytometry. Genomic DNA was isolated from each sorted fraction and quantified by UV absorbance on a Nanodrop 2000c. Based on the germline V gene, the CDR1 and CDR2 sequences are MGHDK and SYGVNS. The CDR3 covers 13 residues, taking in both the cysteine and the phenylalanine. CDR3 DNA only is kept here, 39 bases in frame from base 1.

Using the deep immunoSEQ assay, TCR CDR3 regions were amplified from genomic DNA by multiplex PCR. For each cell subset, the extracted genomic DNA was distributed evenly across all wells of several immunoSEQ 96-well plates, and each plate served as one replicate. For sorted subsets, around 200 ng genomic DNA, equal to about 30,000 T cell genomes, was loaded into each replicate PCR. Purified libraries were quantified with a Qubit 3.0 fluorometer, sized on a Bioanalyzer 2100, and re-quantified with the KAPA Library Quantification kit. Every immunoSEQ 96-well plate was sequenced on a separate single-read 150-cycle Illumina NextSeq 550 flow cell. The published analysis was carried out like this. Because the immunoSEQ output included only junctional sequences and no quality scores, the filtering could not be the same as the filtering used for full-length reads. Sequences were annotated with PyIR, a Python wrapper for IgBLAST v1.9, using IMGT germline references to assign V/J genes and CDR3. Reads were filtered out if the reads had weak V/J assignments (E-value above 1e-6), no CDR3, stop codons, out-of-frame junctions, or ambiguous translated residues. V3J clonotypes were defined as sequences sharing the same inferred V gene, J gene, and CDR3 amino acid sequence. Percentage overlap between repertoires was computed as shared unique clonotypes divided by the size of the smaller repertoire. Three approaches were used to assess repertoire richness: RTK rarefaction, the Chao1 estimator, and Recon v2.1 estimates of unobserved clonotypes. OLGA was used to compute generation probabilities for all TCRbeta clonotypes that the gDNA method yielded from a handful of donors. What TCRdb holds here is the immuneACCESS table cut down to in-frame rearrangements. Part of the clones is not present; checked against another copy, under half of the missing clones reflect an unresolved V gene, and the others are unexplained. Clonal size and the V and J genes are those of that table, whereas D and trimming came from the DNA. For this sample there are more than 2 million clones; roughly 95% appear just once. The ten largest clones capture over 1.5% of the sample.

Sequenced input: naive CD8+ T cells from PBMCs. The cell subset or site label on this specimen signifies: CD45RA+CCR7+. Here the chain combines TRBV25-1 and TRBJ2-5; the best D guess is TRBD1, with 6 bases matching. The J call may be faulty, since TRBJ2-7 better matches the DNA end. This sequence was found in a man aged 18 to 35 in good health. Some clones in this sample may be carry-over from other donors' samples. The CDR3 corresponds to CASSAGVSYEQYF. The DNA is as follows: TGTGCCAGCAGTGCAGGGGTAAGCTACGAGCAGTACTTC.